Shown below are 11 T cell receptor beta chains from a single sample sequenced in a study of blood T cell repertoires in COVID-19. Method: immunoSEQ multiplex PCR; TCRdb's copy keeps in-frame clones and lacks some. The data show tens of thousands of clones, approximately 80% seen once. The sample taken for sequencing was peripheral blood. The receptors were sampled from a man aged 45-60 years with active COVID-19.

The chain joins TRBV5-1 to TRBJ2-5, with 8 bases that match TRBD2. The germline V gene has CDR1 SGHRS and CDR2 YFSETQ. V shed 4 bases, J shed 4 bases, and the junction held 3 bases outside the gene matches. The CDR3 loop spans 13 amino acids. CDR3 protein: CASSPGGRETQYF. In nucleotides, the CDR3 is TGCGCCAGCAGCCCGGGGGGGAGAGAGACCCAGTACTTC.

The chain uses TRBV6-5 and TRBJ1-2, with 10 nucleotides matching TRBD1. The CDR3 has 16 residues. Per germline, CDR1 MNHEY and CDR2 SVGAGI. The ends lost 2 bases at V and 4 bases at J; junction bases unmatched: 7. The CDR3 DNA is TGTGCCAGCAGTTACACTGGGACAGGGGTAATCTATGGCTACACCTTC. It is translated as CASSYTGTGVIYGYTF.

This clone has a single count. The CDR3 DNA sequence: TGTGCCAGCAGACCCTCGGAGGCGGGAGGTGAGGATGAGCAGTTCTTC. Translating it yields CASRPSEAGGEDEQFF. V is TRBV28 and J is TRBJ2-1, with TRBD2 matching over 8 bases. This CDR3 has 16 residues. Trimming removed 6 bases from V and 8 bases from J; junction bases left unmatched: 15. Germline loops: CDR1 MDHEN, CDR2 SYDVKM.

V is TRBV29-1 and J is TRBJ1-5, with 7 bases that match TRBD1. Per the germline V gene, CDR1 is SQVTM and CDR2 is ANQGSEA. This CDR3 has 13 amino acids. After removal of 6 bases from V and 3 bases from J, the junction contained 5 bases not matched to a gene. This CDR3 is CSVGQLYNQPQHF. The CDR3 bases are TGCAGCGTGGGACAGCTATACAATCAGCCCCAGCATTTT. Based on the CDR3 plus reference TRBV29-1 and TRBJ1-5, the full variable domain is SAVISQKPSRDICQRGTSLTIQCQVDSQVTMMFWYRQQPGQSLTLIATANQGSEATYESGFVIDKFPISRPNLTFSTLTVSNMSPEDSSIYLCSVGQLYNQPQHFGDGTRLSIL.

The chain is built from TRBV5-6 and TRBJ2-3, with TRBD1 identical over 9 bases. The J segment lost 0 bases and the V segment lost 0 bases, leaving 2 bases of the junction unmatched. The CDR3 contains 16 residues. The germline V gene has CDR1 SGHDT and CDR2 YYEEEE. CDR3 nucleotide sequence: TGTGCCAGCAGCTTGGGGACAGGGGTAAGCACAGATACGCAGTATTTT. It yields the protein CASSLGTGVSTDTQYF.

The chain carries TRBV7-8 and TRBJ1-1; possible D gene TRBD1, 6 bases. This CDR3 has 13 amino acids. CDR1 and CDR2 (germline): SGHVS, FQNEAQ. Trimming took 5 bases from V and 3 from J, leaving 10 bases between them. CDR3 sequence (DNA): TGTGCCAGCAGCCCTACAGGGTACACTGAAGCTTTCTTT. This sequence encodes CASSPTGYTEAFF. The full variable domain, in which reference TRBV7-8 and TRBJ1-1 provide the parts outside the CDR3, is GAGVSQSPRYKVAKRGQDVALRCDPISGHVSLFWYQQALGQGPEFLTYFQNEAQLDKSGLPSDRFFAERPEGSVSTLKIQRTQQEDSAVYLCASSPTGYTEAFFGQGTRLTVV.

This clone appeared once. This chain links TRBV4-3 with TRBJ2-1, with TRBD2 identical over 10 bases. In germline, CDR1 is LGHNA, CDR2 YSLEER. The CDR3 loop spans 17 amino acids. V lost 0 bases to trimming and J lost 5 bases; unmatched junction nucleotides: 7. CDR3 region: CASSQDVASGGNNEQFF. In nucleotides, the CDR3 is TGCGCCAGCAGCCAAGATGTTGCTAGCGGGGGTAACAATGAGCAGTTCTTC.

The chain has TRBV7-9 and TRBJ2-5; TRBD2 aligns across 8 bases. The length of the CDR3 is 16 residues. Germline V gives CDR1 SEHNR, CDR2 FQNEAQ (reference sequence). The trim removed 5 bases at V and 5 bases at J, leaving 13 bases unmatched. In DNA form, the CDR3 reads TGTGCCAGCAGCCCCCCGGGGGGGAGGGGCGGCGAGACCCAGTACTTC. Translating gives CASSPPGGRGGETQYF.

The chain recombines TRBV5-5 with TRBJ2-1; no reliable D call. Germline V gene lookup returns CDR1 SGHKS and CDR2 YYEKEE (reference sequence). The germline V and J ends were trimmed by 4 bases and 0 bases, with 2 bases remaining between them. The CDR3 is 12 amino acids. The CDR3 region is CASSLSYNEQFF. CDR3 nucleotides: TGTGCCAGCAGCCTCTCCTACAATGAGCAGTTCTTC.

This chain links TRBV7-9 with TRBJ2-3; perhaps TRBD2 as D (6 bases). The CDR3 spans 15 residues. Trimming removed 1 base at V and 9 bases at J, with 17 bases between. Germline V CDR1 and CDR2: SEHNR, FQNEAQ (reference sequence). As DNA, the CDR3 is TGTGCCAGCAGCTTAGGGGGGACTTCCCCAGGGACGCAGTATTTT. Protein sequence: CASSLGGTSPGTQYF.

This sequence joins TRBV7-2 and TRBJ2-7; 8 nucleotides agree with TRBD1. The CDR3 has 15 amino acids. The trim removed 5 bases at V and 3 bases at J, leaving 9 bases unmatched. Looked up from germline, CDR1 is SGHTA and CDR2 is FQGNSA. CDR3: CASSPHRDRSYEQYF. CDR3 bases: TGTGCCAGCAGCCCGCACCGGGACAGGAGCTACGAGCAGTACTTC.